Listed below are T cell receptor beta chains from one sample, sequenced in a study of T cells expressing NK-cell markers. TCRdb reprocessed the 5' RACE reads and reports one entry per CDR3 protein, with no DNA. Its table lists about 150,000 distinct CDR3 sequences. What was sequenced was blood T cells: a sorted CD56 or NKG2C T cell subset, CD4+ or CD8+ T cells, or bulk PBMC T cells (not recorded which). Receptors were obtained from a man aged 18 to 70 in good health. CDR3s include the opening cysteine and the closing phenylalanine or tryptophan. Each record gives: V gene, J gene, CDR3 protein.

TRBV2	TRBJ2-7	CASSGTTGDYEQYF
TRBV12-3/TRBV12-4	TRBJ2-1	CASSLSGGWYNEQFF
TRBV14	TRBJ2-7	CASSQHRGRNYEQYF
TRBV29-1	TRBJ2-1	CSVVLGYNEQFF
TRBV2	TRBJ2-5	CASSGSGGAQETQYF
TRBV12-3/TRBV12-4	TRBJ2-3	CASSPRRGGPDTQYF
TRBV5-1	TRBJ2-2	CASSLDIGGGELFF
TRBV19	TRBJ2-2	CASSLDLFSNTGELFF
TRBV5-6	TRBJ2-3	CASSSPALSTDTQYF
TRBV6-5	TRBJ2-1	CASSSSGGNSYNEQFF
TRBV19	TRBJ2-7	CASSATGYYEQYF
TRBV11-2	TRBJ2-7	CASSLDRAGTYEQYF
TRBV15	TRBJ2-3	CATSRATESNRLPTDTQYF
TRBV2	TRBJ2-2	CASSEARTGELFF
TRBV7-9	TRBJ1-1	CASRTGRQGTQNTEAFF
TRBV27	TRBJ2-7	CASSLGGFEQYF
TRBV6-6	TRBJ1-1	CASSFNENTEAFF
TRBV10-3	TRBJ1-2	CAISTAPGLAHGYTF
TRBV7-9	TRBJ1-1	CASSSPTGATEAFF
TRBV12-3/TRBV12-4	TRBJ2-3	CASSFSSGGDTQYF
TRBV7-8	TRBJ2-3	CASSLDEAGQGTDTQYF
TRBV19	TRBJ1-1	CASIWGSGAFF
TRBV5-1	TRBJ2-5	CASSLLHPGLAETQYF
TRBV6-5	TRBJ2-1	CASSSSGGGFNEQFF
TRBV7-6	TRBJ1-2	CASTPLVGGYGYTF
TRBV7-9	TRBJ1-6	CASSLDARVIGHSPLHF
TRBV11-2	TRBJ2-5	CASSSPTWASGQETQYF
TRBV29-1	TRBJ2-5	CSVEGPGHISEETQYF
TRBV7-9	TRBJ2-7	CASSFEHAMGRYEQYF
TRBV7-2	TRBJ2-1	CASSFPSREQFF
TRBV6-5	TRBJ2-7	CASSYSQGAAYEQYF
TRBV10-3	TRBJ2-1	CAISDRGLEEQFF
TRBV13	TRBJ2-5	CASSLRALGETQYF
TRBV12-3/TRBV12-4	TRBJ2-2	CASSREGLHGELFF
TRBV28	TRBJ1-5	CASSMDRETQPQHF
TRBV7-9	TRBJ2-2	CASGTSFTGELFF
TRBV6-1	TRBJ1-1	CASREGGPNTEAFF
TRBV5-6	TRBJ2-7	CASSPIGVSAGEQYF
TRBV12-3/TRBV12-4	TRBJ2-2	CASLRDTGELFF
TRBV12-3/TRBV12-4	TRBJ1-2	CASSLDFKIQDGYTF
TRBV27	TRBJ2-1	CASSLMRDANEQFF
TRBV3-1	TRBJ2-2	CASSQAGTANTGELFF
TRBV9	TRBJ2-7	CASSVSGVQGYEQYF
TRBV2	TRBJ1-1	CASSEGDWITEAFF
TRBV12-3/TRBV12-4	TRBJ1-2	CASHSVQPGYTF
TRBV7-9	TRBJ1-1	CASEGQRSTEAFF
TRBV7-9	TRBJ1-2	CASSWAQSGYTF
TRBV7-8	TRBJ2-5	CASSSRGQGSVQETQYF
TRBV11-1	TRBJ2-5	CASSLGVAGDQETQYF
TRBV7-9	TRBJ2-3	CASSFGQGLDTQYF
TRBV4-1	TRBJ2-7	CASSQEPGTAGDEQYF
TRBV20-1	TRBJ2-7	CSARDYRGLMSYEQYF
TRBV5-1	TRBJ2-3	CASSLWSTPSTDTQYF
TRBV4-1	TRBJ1-5	CASSHSKQGDNQPQHF
TRBV7-8	TRBJ1-2	CASSLDGGGGFYGYTF
TRBV29-1	TRBJ1-1	CSVHGAYTEAFF